A selection of T cell receptor beta chains follows, all from one sample in a study of identical twins. TCRdb called the 5' RACE reads again in MiXCR, with one record for every CDR3 protein. The table records hundreds of thousands of distinct CDR3 sequences, 6% to 8% of them present only once. The same data also went into a second study, on yellow fever vaccine responses in identical twins.

Specimen: CD8+ T cells sorted from blood. The receptors here all came from a woman aged 18-35 years in good health. Each CDR3 is given with its conserved first and last residue. The D gene is left open where the match is weak. Clone size, where shown, is once, few, many, or a class for clones that have expanded.

>many|TRBJ1-3|-|TRBV29-1
CSVEADSTSGNTIYF
TGCAGCGTTGAAGCTGACAGTACCTCTGGAAACACCATATATTTT
>-|TRBJ2-7|-|TRBV5-6
CASSPGVLYEQYF
TGTGCCAGCAGCCCGGGGGTACTCTACGAGCAGTACTTC
>-|TRBJ2-1|TRBD2|TRBV3-1
CASSQTTSGNYNEQFF
TGTGCCAGCAGCCAAACGACTAGCGGGAACTACAATGAGCAGTTCTTC
>few|TRBJ2-1|TRBD2|TRBV12-3/TRBV12-4
CASSPREQGYNEQFF
TGTGCCAGCAGCCCGCGGGAGCAGGGTTACAATGAGCAGTTCTTC
>many|TRBJ1-2|-|TRBV2
CASSWDRFDSNYGYTF
TGTGCCAGCAGCTGGGACCGCTTCGACTCTAACTATGGCTACACCTTC
>many|TRBJ1-5|TRBD1|TRBV6-2/TRBV6-3
CASNDGTGGANQPQHF
TGTGCCAGCAATGATGGGACAGGGGGAGCGAATCAGCCCCAGCATTTT
>few|TRBJ2-7|-|TRBV7-9
CASSSESAPSYEQYF
TGTGCCAGCAGCTCCGAGTCGGCGCCCTCCTACGAGCAGTACTTC
>many|TRBJ2-2|-|TRBV5-1
CASSFYHDLNTGELFF
TGCGCCAGCAGCTTCTATCACGACTTGAACACCGGGGAGCTGTTTTTT
>few|TRBJ2-7|TRBD2|TRBV7-9
CASSPWTSGSLYEQYF
TGTGCCAGCAGCCCATGGACTAGCGGGAGTTTGTACGAGCAGTACTTC
>few|TRBJ2-6|-|TRBV6-5
CASSSGQLISGANVLTF
TGTGCCAGCAGTTCTGGACAACTTATCTCTGGGGCCAACGTCCTGACTTTC
>-|TRBJ2-2|TRBD2|TRBV20-1
CSARENAGGDTGELFF
TGCAGTGCTAGAGAAAATGCGGGAGGGGACACCGGGGAGCTGTTTTTT
>many|TRBJ2-1|-|TRBV9
CASSPGRYNEQFF
TGTGCCAGCAGCCCCGGGAGATACAATGAGCAGTTCTTC
>many|TRBJ2-1|TRBD2|TRBV5-4
CASSTTSANNEQFF
TGTGCCAGCAGTACCACTAGCGCCAACAATGAGCAGTTCTTC
>few|TRBJ2-3|-|TRBV28
CASSFIGRSISSTDTQYF
TGTGCCAGCAGTTTCATAGGGAGATCTATATCTAGCACAGATACGCAGTATTTT
>many|TRBJ2-1|TRBD2|TRBV3-1
CASSPGLVTYNEQFF
TGTGCCAGCAGCCCGGGACTAGTAACCTACAATGAGCAGTTCTTC
>-|TRBJ2-2|TRBD1|TRBV3-1
CASSPSYRGITGELFF
TGTGCCAGCAGCCCGAGTTACAGGGGTATCACCGGGGAGCTGTTTTTT
>few|TRBJ1-5|-|TRBV28
CASSGTTGLGQPQHF
TGTGCCAGCAGTGGTACAACCGGGCTGGGTCAGCCCCAGCATTTT
>few|TRBJ1-2|-|TRBV4-1
CASSQEIGLNYGYTF
TGCGCCAGCAGCCAAGAAATCGGACTGAACTATGGCTACACCTTC
>many|TRBJ2-5|-|TRBV12-3/TRBV12-4
CASSLAGLETQYF
TGTGCCAGCAGTTTAGCCGGGTTGGAGACCCAGTACTTC
>many|TRBJ2-2|TRBD2|TRBV12-3/TRBV12-4
CASRTLAGVIGELFF
TGTGCCAGCAGGACACTAGCGGGAGTGATCGGGGAGCTGTTTTTT
>-|TRBJ2-3|TRBD1|TRBV7-6
CASSPGTGNTDTQYF
TGTGCCAGCAGCCCTGGGACAGGGAACACAGATACGCAGTATTTT
>-|TRBJ2-7|-|TRBV4-1
CASSQEEGTYEQYF
TGCGCCAGCAGCCAAGAGGAGGGAACCTACGAGCAGTACTTC
>many|TRBJ2-7|TRBD2|TRBV29-1
CSVGTSGSYEQYF
TGCAGCGTTGGGACTAGCGGGAGTTACGAGCAGTACTTC
>-|TRBJ2-3|TRBD2|TRBV12-3/TRBV12-4
CASSPTSGRVADTQYF
TGTGCCAGCAGTCCCACAAGCGGGAGGGTCGCAGATACGCAGTATTTT
>many|TRBJ2-1|-|TRBV3-1
CASSQGFDEQFF
TGTGCCAGCAGCCAAGGTTTCGATGAGCAGTTCTTC
>many|TRBJ1-2|-|TRBV6-6
CASTYLGDGYTF
TGTGCCAGCACCTACCTCGGGGATGGCTACACCTTC
>many|TRBJ1-2|-|TRBV5-1
CASSTDIVAYGYTF
TGCGCCAGCAGCACCGACATAGTCGCCTATGGCTACACCTTC
>many|TRBJ2-7|-|TRBV7-6
CASSSKLAERTYEQYF
TGTGCCAGCAGCTCAAAGTTAGCGGAACGTACCTACGAGCAGTACTTC
>few|TRBJ2-7|TRBD2|TRBV9
CASSVDLAGGGEQYF
TGTGCCAGCAGCGTAGATCTAGCGGGAGGAGGCGAGCAGTACTTC
>many|TRBJ2-1|-|TRBV7-9
CASSYSPREQFF
TGTGCCAGCAGCTACAGCCCTCGGGAGCAGTTCTTC
>-|TRBJ2-2|-|TRBV20-1
CSARVGHLNTGELFF
TGCAGTGCTAGAGTGGGGCACCTCAACACCGGGGAGCTGTTTTTT
>few|TRBJ1-5|-|TRBV11-2
CASSSAWGERQPQHF
TGTGCCAGCAGTAGTGCTTGGGGGGAGCGACAGCCCCAGCATTTT
>-|TRBJ2-7|TRBD2|TRBV2
CASSEGGGRPPYEQYF
TGTGCCAGCAGTGAAGGTGGCGGGAGGCCTCCCTACGAGCAGTACTTC
>few|TRBJ2-2|-|TRBV29-1
CSALVGAGELFF
TGCAGTGCCCTCGTTGGCGCCGGGGAGCTGTTTTTT
>-|TRBJ2-7|TRBD1|TRBV6-2/TRBV6-3
CASGTGVINEQYF
TGTGCCAGCGGGACAGGGGTTATCAACGAGCAGTACTTC
>many|TRBJ2-1|TRBD1|TRBV5-1
CASSRAGQGYNEQFF
TGCGCCAGCAGCCGCGCGGGACAGGGTTACAATGAGCAGTTCTTC
>few|TRBJ2-1|-|TRBV10-3
CAISESEGSGLSYNEQFF
TGTGCCATCAGTGAGTCGGAGGGAAGCGGGTTGTCCTACAATGAGCAGTTCTTC
>-|TRBJ2-1|TRBD2|TRBV7-6
CASSSPGLAGGWSYNEQFF
TGTGCCAGCAGCTCGCCGGGACTAGCGGGAGGGTGGTCCTACAATGAGCAGTTCTTC
>-|TRBJ2-1|TRBD2|TRBV20-1
CCARIGTSGLGNEQFF
TGCTGTGCTAGAATCGGGACTAGCGGCCTAGGGAATGAGCAGTTCTTC
>few|TRBJ1-5|-|TRBV4-1
CASSQAGGGQPQHF
TGCGCCAGCAGCCAGGCCGGGGGAGGTCAGCCCCAGCATTTT
>few|TRBJ1-1|-|TRBV25-1
CASSESGGPEAFF
TGTGCCAGCAGTGAATCGGGCGGCCCTGAAGCTTTCTTT
>few|TRBJ2-3|TRBD1|TRBV20-1
CSARDLDRGQDTQYF
TGCAGTGCTAGAGATCTTGACAGGGGGCAAGATACGCAGTATTTT
>many|TRBJ2-7|-|TRBV14
CASSQGTPAYEQYF
TGTGCCAGCAGCCAAGGGACACCCGCCTACGAGCAGTACTTC
>many|TRBJ2-1|-|TRBV24-1
CATSETSYNEQFF
TGTGCCACCAGTGAAACTAGCTACAATGAGCAGTTCTTC
>-|TRBJ2-2|-|TRBV6-4
CASSESTTGELFF
TGTGCCAGCAGTGAAAGCACCACCGGGGAGCTGTTTTTT
>many|TRBJ1-6|-|TRBV27
CASSPYGGEPPLHF
TGTGCCAGCAGTCCCTACGGAGGGGAGCCACCCCTCCACTTT
>-|TRBJ2-1|-|TRBV29-1
CSGELAHEQFF
TGCAGCGGGGAACTAGCCCATGAGCAGTTCTTC
>many|TRBJ2-3|TRBD2|TRBV9
CASSVSFSGAITDTQYF
TGTGCCAGCAGCGTATCGTTTAGCGGGGCCATCACAGATACGCAGTATTTT
>few|TRBJ1-1|-|TRBV11-2
CASSLAIVSEAFF
TGTGCCAGCAGCTTGGCGATAGTCAGTGAAGCTTTCTTT